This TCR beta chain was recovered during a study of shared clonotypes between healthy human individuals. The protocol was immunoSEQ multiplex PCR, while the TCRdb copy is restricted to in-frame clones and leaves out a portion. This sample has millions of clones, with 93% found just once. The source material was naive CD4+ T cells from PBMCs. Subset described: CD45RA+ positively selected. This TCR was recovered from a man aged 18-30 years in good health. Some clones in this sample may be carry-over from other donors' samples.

In DNA form, the CDR3 reads TGTGCCAGCAGTCCAGGAGCGGGAGGAACAGATACGCAGTATTTT. Its protein product is CASSPGAGGTDTQYF. The rearrangement uses TRBV28 and TRBJ2-3, with TRBD2 matching 9 bases. CDR1 and CDR2 (germline): MDHEN, SYDVKM. The CDR3 sequence is 15 residues long. With 5 bases clipped from V and 3 bases from J, the junction kept 6 bases outside the gene matches.